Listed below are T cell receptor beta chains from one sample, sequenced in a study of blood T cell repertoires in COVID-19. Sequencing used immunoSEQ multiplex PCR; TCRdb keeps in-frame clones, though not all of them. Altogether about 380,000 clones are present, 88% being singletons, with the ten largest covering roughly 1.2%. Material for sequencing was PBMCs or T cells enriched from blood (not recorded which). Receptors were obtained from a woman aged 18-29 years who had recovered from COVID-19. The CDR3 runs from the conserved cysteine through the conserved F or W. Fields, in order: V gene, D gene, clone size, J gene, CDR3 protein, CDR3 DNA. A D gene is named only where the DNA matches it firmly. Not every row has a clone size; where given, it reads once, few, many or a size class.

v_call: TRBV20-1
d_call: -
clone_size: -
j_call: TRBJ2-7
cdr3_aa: CSAGDIYEQYF
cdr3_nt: TGCAGTGCTGGGGACATCTACGAGCAGTACTTC

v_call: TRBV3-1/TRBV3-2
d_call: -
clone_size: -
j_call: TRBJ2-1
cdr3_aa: CASSHPTSSYNEQFF
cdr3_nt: TGTGCCAGCAGCCACCCTACGAGCTCCTACAATGAGCAGTTCTTC

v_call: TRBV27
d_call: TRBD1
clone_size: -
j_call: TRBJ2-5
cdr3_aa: CASSPTGQGLQETQYF
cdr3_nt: TGTGCCAGCAGTCCTACGGGACAGGGCCTCCAAGAGACCCAGTACTTC

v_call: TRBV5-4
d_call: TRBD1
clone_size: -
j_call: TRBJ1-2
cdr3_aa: CASSLTGGDGYTF
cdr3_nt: TGTGCCAGCAGCTTGACAGGGGGCGATGGCTACACCTTC

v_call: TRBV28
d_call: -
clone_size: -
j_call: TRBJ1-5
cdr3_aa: CASMGTRNQPQHF
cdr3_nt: TGTGCCAGCATGGGGACACGCAATCAGCCCCAGCATTTT

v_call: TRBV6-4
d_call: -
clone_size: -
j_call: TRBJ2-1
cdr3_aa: CASSRFGRSSYNEQFF
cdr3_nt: TGTGCCAGCAGTCGATTTGGGAGGAGCTCCTACAATGAGCAGTTCTTC

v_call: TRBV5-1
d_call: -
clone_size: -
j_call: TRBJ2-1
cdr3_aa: CASSPPAGYNEQFF
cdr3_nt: TGCGCCAGCAGCCCCCCGGCCGGGTACAATGAGCAGTTCTTC

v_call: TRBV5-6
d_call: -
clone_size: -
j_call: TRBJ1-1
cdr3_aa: CASSPVGGSGTEAFF
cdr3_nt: TGTGCCAGCAGCCCGGTAGGGGGAAGTGGCACTGAAGCTTTCTTT

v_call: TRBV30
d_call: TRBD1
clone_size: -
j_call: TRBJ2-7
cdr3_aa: CAWSAYGQGFSYEQYF
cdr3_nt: TGTGCCTGGAGTGCATACGGACAGGGTTTTTCCTACGAGCAGTACTTC

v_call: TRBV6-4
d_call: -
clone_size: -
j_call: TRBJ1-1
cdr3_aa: CASRAEGLGGTEAFF
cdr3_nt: TGTGCCAGCAGAGCCGAGGGCTTAGGGGGCACTGAAGCTTTCTTT

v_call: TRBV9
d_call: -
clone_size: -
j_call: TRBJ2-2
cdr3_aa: CASSPRDFTGELFF
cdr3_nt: TGTGCCAGCAGCCCTCGGGACTTCACCGGGGAGCTGTTTTTT

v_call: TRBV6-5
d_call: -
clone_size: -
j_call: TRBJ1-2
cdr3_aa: CASSYARGALDGYTF
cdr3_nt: TGTGCCAGCAGTTACGCCAGGGGTGCGTTAGATGGCTACACCTTC

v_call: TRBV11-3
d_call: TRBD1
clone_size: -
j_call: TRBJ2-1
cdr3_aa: CASSLGGTGSYNEQFF
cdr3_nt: TGTGCCAGCAGCTTAGGTGGGACAGGGTCCTACAATGAGCAGTTCTTC

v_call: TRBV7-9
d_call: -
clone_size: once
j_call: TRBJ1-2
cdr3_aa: CASSHQGTGSGYTF
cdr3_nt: TGTGCCAGCAGCCATCAGGGCACCGGGAGTGGCTACACCTTC

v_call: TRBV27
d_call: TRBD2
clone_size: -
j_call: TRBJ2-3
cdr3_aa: CASSSPSGRQYF
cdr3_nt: TGTGCCAGCAGTTCCCCCAGCGGGAGGCAGTATTTT

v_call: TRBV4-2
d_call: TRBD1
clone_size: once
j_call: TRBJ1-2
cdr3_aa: CASSPGQGVYGYTF
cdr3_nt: TGTGCCAGCAGCCCGGGACAGGGGGTCTATGGCTACACCTTC

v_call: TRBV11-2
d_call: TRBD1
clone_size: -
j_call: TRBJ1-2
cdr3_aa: CASSLVQGNYGYTF
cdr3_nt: TGTGCCAGCAGCTTGGTACAGGGGAACTATGGCTACACCTTC

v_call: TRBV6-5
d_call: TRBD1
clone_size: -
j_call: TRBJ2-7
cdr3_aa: CASSYPGTGGYEQYF
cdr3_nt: TGTGCCAGCAGTTACCCAGGGACAGGGGGATACGAGCAGTACTTC

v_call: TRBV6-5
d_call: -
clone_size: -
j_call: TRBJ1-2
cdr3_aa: CATVQADHGYTF
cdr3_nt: TGTGCCACGGTACAGGCGGATCATGGCTACACCTTC